This T cell receptor (beta chain) was captured by sequencing in a study of shared clonotypes between healthy human individuals. Study-wide results and caveats: Genetic and exposure-history diversity was limited by the few donors. About 5% was the fraction of naive CD4 clonotypes found shared across several donors. Sampling used blood alone; tissue repertoires probably differ.

Original data processing: Sequence data from immunoSEQ were junction-only and lacked quality scores; consequently, filtering differed. TCRdb's copy holds only in-frame clones and misses some; the assay was immunoSEQ multiplex PCR. The V and J calls and the clone size are those of that table, but D and trimming were determined from the DNA. The sample lists about 2.4 million clones; more than 80% were seen once. Comment on this clone: The antigen is not known.

Sequencing used naive CD4+ T cells sorted from blood. As to subset: CD45RA+ positively selected. This TCR was sampled from a man aged 18 to 30 in good health.

In DNA, the CDR3 is TGTGCCAGCAGCTTAGGACACTTAGGTTGGGGACAGAACACTGAAGCTTTCTTT. Translating gives CASSLGHLGWGQNTEAFF. The rearrangement links TRBV7-8 to TRBJ1-1; TRBD1 might be the D (6 bases). This CDR3 has 18 residues. The germline V and J ends were trimmed by 1 base and 1 base, with 19 bases remaining between them. The V gene's germline CDR1 is SGHVS and CDR2 FQNEAQ. Combining the CDR3 with reference TRBV7-8 and TRBJ1-1 gives the whole variable domain GAGVSQSPRYKVAKRGQDVALRCDPISGHVSLFWYQQALGQGPEFLTYFQNEAQLDKSGLPSDRFFAERPEGSVSTLKIQRTQQEDSAVYLCASSLGHLGWGQNTEAFFGQGTRLTVV.